A selection of T cell receptor beta chains follows, all from one sample in a study of blood T cell repertoires in COVID-19. Produced via immunoSEQ multiplex PCR; TCRdb's table is partial and in-frame only. The data show approximately 400,000 clones, roughly 88% seen once. Sequencing input: peripheral blood. The receptors here all came from a woman between 50 and 59 years old with COVID-19, enrolled during active disease. Each CDR3 is given with its conserved first and last residue. A D gene is named only where the DNA matches it firmly. Size is stated for part of the rows, as once, few or many counts, or as a class when the clone is expanded.

j_call: TRBJ1-1; clone_size: once; d_call: .; v_call: TRBV23-1; cdr3_length: 13; cdr3_aa: CASPGSGKSEAFF; cdr3_nt: TGCGCCAGCCCGGGGAGCGGGAAATCTGAAGCTTTCTTT
j_call: TRBJ2-1; clone_size: .; d_call: .; v_call: TRBV27; cdr3_length: 12; cdr3_aa: CASRSGILGQFF; cdr3_nt: TGTGCCAGCAGATCCGGGATCTTAGGGCAGTTCTTC
j_call: TRBJ2-1; clone_size: .; d_call: TRBD2; v_call: TRBV5-5; cdr3_length: 18; cdr3_aa: CASSLSSSGGASRNEQFF; cdr3_nt: TGTGCCAGCAGCTTGTCGTCTAGCGGGGGGGCCTCTCGAAATGAGCAGTTCTTC
j_call: TRBJ1-6; clone_size: .; d_call: .; v_call: TRBV7-9; cdr3_length: 16; cdr3_aa: CASSLLVGNYNSPLHF; cdr3_nt: TGTGCCAGCAGCTTATTGGTCGGGAACTATAATTCACCCCTCCACTTT
j_call: TRBJ2-7; clone_size: .; d_call: .; v_call: TRBV6-1; cdr3_length: 13; cdr3_aa: CASSEEWTDKQYF; cdr3_nt: TGTGCCAGCAGTGAAGAATGGACAGACAAGCAGTACTTC
j_call: TRBJ1-1; clone_size: .; d_call: .; v_call: TRBV27; cdr3_length: 15; cdr3_aa: CASSLVDRWGTEAFF; cdr3_nt: TGTGCCAGCAGTTTAGTCGACAGGTGGGGGACTGAAGCTTTCTTT
j_call: TRBJ1-4; clone_size: once; d_call: .; v_call: TRBV7-2; cdr3_length: 14; cdr3_aa: CASSFGLRGEKLFF; cdr3_nt: TGTGCCAGCAGCTTCGGCCTCCGGGGAGAAAAACTGTTTTTT
j_call: TRBJ2-4; clone_size: once; d_call: .; v_call: TRBV5-6; cdr3_length: 14; cdr3_aa: CASSLGGPQNIQYF; cdr3_nt: TGTGCCAGCAGCTTGGGGGGGCCCCAAAACATTCAGTACTTC
j_call: TRBJ2-3; clone_size: .; d_call: .; v_call: TRBV9; cdr3_length: 11; cdr3_aa: CASSAGDTQYF; cdr3_nt: TGTGCCAGCAGCGCAGGAGATACGCAGTATTTT
j_call: TRBJ2-1; clone_size: .; d_call: .; v_call: TRBV15; cdr3_length: 15; cdr3_aa: CATSSQRYSSSEQFF; cdr3_nt: TGTGCCACCAGCAGTCAACGATATAGCTCGTCTGAGCAGTTCTTC